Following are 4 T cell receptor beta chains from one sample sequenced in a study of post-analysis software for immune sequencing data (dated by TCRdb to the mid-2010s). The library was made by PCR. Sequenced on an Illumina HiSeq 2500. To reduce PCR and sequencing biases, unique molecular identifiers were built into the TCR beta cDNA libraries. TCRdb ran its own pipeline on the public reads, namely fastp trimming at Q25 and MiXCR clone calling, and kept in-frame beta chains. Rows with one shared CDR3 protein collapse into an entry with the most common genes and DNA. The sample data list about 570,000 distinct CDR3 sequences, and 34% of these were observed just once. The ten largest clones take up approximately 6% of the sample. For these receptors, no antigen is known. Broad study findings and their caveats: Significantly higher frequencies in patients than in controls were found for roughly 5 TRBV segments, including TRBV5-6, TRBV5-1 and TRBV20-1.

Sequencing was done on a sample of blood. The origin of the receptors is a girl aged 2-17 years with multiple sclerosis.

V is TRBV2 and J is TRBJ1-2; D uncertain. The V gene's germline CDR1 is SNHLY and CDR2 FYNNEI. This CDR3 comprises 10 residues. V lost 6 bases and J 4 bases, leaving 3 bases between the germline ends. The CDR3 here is CASRTYGYTF. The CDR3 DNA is TGTGCCAGCAGAACCTATGGCTACACCTTC.

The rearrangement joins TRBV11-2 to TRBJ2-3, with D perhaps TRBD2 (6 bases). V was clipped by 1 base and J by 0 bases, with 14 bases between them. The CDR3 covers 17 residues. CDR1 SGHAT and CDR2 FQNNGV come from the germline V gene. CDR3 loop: CASSLGAGGTSTDTQYF. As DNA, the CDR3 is TGTGCCAGCAGCTTAGGTGCCGGTGGGACTAGCACAGATACGCAGTATTTT.

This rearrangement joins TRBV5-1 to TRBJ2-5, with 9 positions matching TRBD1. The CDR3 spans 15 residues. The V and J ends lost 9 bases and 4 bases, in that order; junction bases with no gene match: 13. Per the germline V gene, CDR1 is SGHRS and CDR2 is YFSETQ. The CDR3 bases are TGCGCCACCAAGAGGGGACAGGGTAGGGCAGAGACCCAGTACTTC. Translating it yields CATKRGQGRAETQYF.

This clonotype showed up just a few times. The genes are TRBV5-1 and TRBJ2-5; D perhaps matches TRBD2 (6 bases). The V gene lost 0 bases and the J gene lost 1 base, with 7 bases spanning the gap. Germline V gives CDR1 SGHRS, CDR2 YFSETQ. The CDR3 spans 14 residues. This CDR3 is CASSLVGLQETQYF. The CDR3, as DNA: TGCGCCAGCAGCTTGGTGGGACTCCAAGAGACCCAGTACTTC.